This T cell receptor (beta chain) is from a study of blood T cells in healthy people across ages. In regard to this clonotype: What it binds is unknown.

Using a J-beta primer mix together with a sample-barcoded 5' primer, a second PCR was run for about 7 to 12 cycles. TCRdb reprocessed the 5' RACE reads via MiXCR and lists one record per CDR3 protein. The sample has 780,000 or so distinct CDR3 sequences; roughly three fifths are singletons. General study findings and limits: It was not possible, with unsorted PBMCs, to conclusively compare naive and antigen-experienced cells.

Sample: blood. The TCR sequence derives from a middle-aged man in good health.

CDR3 amino acids: CASSVDPPWGANTGELFF. The CDR3 DNA reads TGTGCCAGCAGCGTAGACCCCCCATGGGGGGCGAACACCGGGGAGCTGTTTTTT. V gene TRBV9 combines with J gene TRBJ2-2, with a weak D call TRBD2 (6 bases). Germline V gives CDR1 SGDLS, CDR2 YYNGEE. V was cut by 0 bases and J by 0 bases, with 15 bases left in between. CDR3 length equals 18 residues.